A single sample gave rise to the 23 T cell receptor beta chains below, sequenced in a study of regulatory T cells in long-lasting Graves disease. Investigators prepared the TCR beta libraries by applying iRepertoire HTBI primers and Arm-PCR of CDR3 regions. One entry per CDR3 protein results from TCRdb running MiXCR on the multiplex PCR reads. The repertoire consists of around 430,000 distinct CDR3 sequences, with about 20% occurring once and the leading ten covering 13%. Time point reported: persistent/refractory GD, antithyroid drugs over 5 years with positive TRAb. Extracted PBMC RNA gave rise to the TCR library. Sequences were derived from peripheral blood mononuclear cells (PBMCs), sampled when the disease was refractory, from a patient treated with antithyroid drugs. These receptors all come from a female donor with Graves disease.

The chain couples TRBV13 to TRBJ1-1; a weak D match, TRBD1 (5 bases). V was cut by 4 bases and J by 11 bases, with 17 bases left in between. CDR1 and CDR2 (germline): PRHDT, FYEKMQ (reference sequence). The CDR3 extends over 13 amino acids. CDR3 nucleotides: TGTGCCAGCAGCTCCCTTAACTCAGGGAAGGCTTTCTTT. This gives the protein CASSSLNSGKAFF.

This clonotype was found many times. The chain carries TRBV2 and TRBJ1-5; 7 bases map to TRBD1. The CDR3 runs 14 residues. Germline lookup yields CDR1 SNHLY and CDR2 FYNNEI. After removal of 8 bases from V and 4 bases from J, the junction contained 8 bases not matched to a gene. Here the CDR3 reads CASRRGTLNQPQHF. CDR3 coding DNA: TGTGCCAGCCGCAGGGGGACACTAAATCAGCCCCAGCATTTT.

This clonotype was observed many times. The V and J genes are TRBV2 and TRBJ1-2, with D possibly matching TRBD1 (5 bases). With 11 bases removed from V and 3 bases from J, the gap between germline ends came to 19 bases. In germline, CDR1 is SNHLY, CDR2 FYNNEI. The length of the CDR3 is 14 residues. In DNA, the CDR3 is TGTGCCGGTACGGGAGTCGAGGGGCACTATGGCTACACCTTC. It encodes CAGTGVEGHYGYTF.

This clonotype turned up a few times. V usage is TRBV4-2 and J usage is TRBJ1-6; the D is unclear. V gave up 1 base and J gave up 9 bases, with 10 bases separating them. Germline loops: CDR1 LGHNA, CDR2 YNFKEQ. The CDR3 covers 14 residues. In DNA form, the CDR3 reads TGTGCCAGCAGCCAAGGTACCCCACTTTCACCCCTCCACTTT. It specifies CASSQGTPLSPLHF.

The chain links TRBV18 to TRBJ2-5; tentatively, D is TRBD1 (6 bases). V lost 6 bases and J lost 2, with 13 bases in between. The CDR3 is 14 residues long. Germline V gene data show CDR1 as KGHSH and CDR2 as LQKENI. This CDR3 is CASSPIGQQETQYF. For the CDR3, the DNA is TGTGCCAGCTCCCCTATCGGACAGCAAGAGACCCAGTACTTC.

This clonotype came up a few times. CDR3 sequence (DNA): TGTGCCAGCACCGCCGGGAGTTACGAGCAGTACTTC. Amino acids: CASTAGSYEQYF. The chain uses TRBV6-1 and TRBJ2-7; maybe TRBD2 (6 bases). The V end lost 7 bases, the J end lost 4 bases, and 11 bases lay between the germline ends. Germline lookup yields CDR1 MNHNS and CDR2 SASEGT. CDR3 size: 12 residues.

This clonotype appeared many times. The genes are TRBV3-1 and TRBJ1-1; the match to TRBD1 covers 8 bases. V shed 4 bases and J 7 bases; nucleotides not matched to a gene: 2. The germline CDR1 and CDR2 sequences are LGHDT and YNNKEL (reference sequence). The CDR3 contains 12 residues. The CDR3 coding sequence is TGTGCCAGCAGCCCAGACAGGGGTGAAGCTTTCTTT. Amino acids: CASSPDRGEAFF.

This clonotype was detected many times. The chain uses TRBV13 and TRBJ1-1; D gene unclear. CDR1 and CDR2 (germline): PRHDT, FYEKMQ (reference sequence). CDR3 length: 13 residues. The ends were cut back, 3 bases at V and 5 bases at J, with 10 bases in the middle. The CDR3 reads CASSFPPGTEAFF. Written as DNA, the CDR3 is TGTGCCAGCAGCTTTCCACCGGGAACTGAAGCTTTCTTT.

This clonotype was observed a few times. The chain uses TRBV11-1 and TRBJ2-7; D remains unclear. From germline, CDR1 is SGHAT and CDR2 FQDESV (reference sequence). V was cut by 0 bases and J by 12 bases, with 9 bases left in between. The CDR3 runs to 11 residues. CDR3 sequence reads: CASSLASEPYF. The CDR3 nucleotides read TGTGCCAGCAGCTTAGCGAGCGAACCGTACTTC.

Only a few counts were recorded for this clonotype. The chain carries TRBV19 and TRBJ1-5; the match to TRBD1 covers 9 bases. The CDR3 contains 15 residues. The germline gives CDR1 LNHDA, CDR2 SQIVND (reference sequence). The trim removed 6 bases at V and 6 bases at J, leaving 9 bases unmatched. The chain's CDR3 is CASSPGTGSGQPQHF. The CDR3 region has the DNA TGTGCCAGTAGCCCCGGGACAGGGTCGGGTCAGCCCCAGCATTTT.

This clonotype was observed at least ten times. The gene calls are TRBV12-3 or TRBV12-4 and TRBJ1-1; D possibly corresponds to TRBD1 (5 bases). This CDR3 spans 14 amino acids. Trimming pared 0 bases from V and 11 bases from J, leaving 16 bases between. The CDR3 reads CASSLATDRLLAFF. CDR3 nucleotide sequence: TGTGCCAGCAGTTTAGCCACAGACAGACTACTGGCTTTCTTT.

This clonotype has at least ten counts. The rearrangement links TRBV6-2 or TRBV6-3 to TRBJ2-5; 8 bases fit TRBD1. The CDR3 is made up of 14 amino acids. Germline V gene data show CDR1 as MNHEY and CDR2 as SVGEGT. With V trimmed by 6 bases and J by 4 bases, 7 bases remained unmatched. The CDR3 protein is CASSSGQGGETQYF. The DNA of the CDR3 is TGTGCCAGCAGCTCCGGACAGGGAGGAGAGACCCAGTACTTC.

The V gene is TRBV9, the J gene TRBJ1-2; D may be TRBD1 (5 bases). Germline V gene data show CDR1 as SGDLS and CDR2 as YYNGEE. The CDR3 is made up of 14 amino acids. V was cut by 4 bases and J by 6 bases, with 16 bases left in between. CDR3 sequence (DNA): TGTGCCAGCAGCCTCCTCGGGGCCGGCGATGGCTACACCTTC. Translation gives CASSLLGAGDGYTF.

This clonotype was counted many times. The rearrangement uses TRBV12-3 or TRBV12-4 and TRBJ2-7; D uncertain. The V and J ends lost 3 bases and 5 bases respectively, with 14 bases between them. The length of the CDR3 is 14 residues. The CDR3 DNA follows: TGTGCCAGCAGTTTGGCTTCAGGTAACCACGAGCAGTACTTC. The encoded protein is CASSLASGNHEQYF.

The chain combines TRBV6-1 with TRBJ1-1, with D uncertain. The V and J ends lost 8 bases and 0 bases respectively, with 13 bases between them. Germline lookup yields CDR1 MNHNS and CDR2 SASEGT. The CDR3 extends over 14 amino acids. In nucleotides, the CDR3 is TGTGCCAGCGGGCTTATGGGGTTGAACACTGAAGCTTTCTTT. Its protein product is CASGLMGLNTEAFF.

This clonotype was recorded many times. This sequence joins TRBV11-2 and TRBJ2-4; D unclear. The germline CDR1 and CDR2 sequences are SGHAT and FQNNGV. V lost 3 bases and J lost 0, with 12 bases in between. The CDR3 runs to 16 residues. The CDR3 spells CASSLTDGLAKNIQYF. In nucleotides, the CDR3 is TGTGCCAGCAGCTTGACGGACGGTTTAGCCAAAAACATTCAGTACTTC. Full variable domain (rest looked up from reference TRBV11-2 and TRBJ2-4): EAGVAQSPRYKIIEKRQSVAFWCNPISGHATLYWYQQILGQGPKLLIQFQNNGVVDDSQLPKDRFSAERLKGVDSTLKIQPAKLEDSAVYLCASSLTDGLAKNIQYFGAGTRLSVL.

The chain employs TRBV19 and TRBJ2-7, with D perhaps TRBD2 (5 bases). The CDR3 has 15 amino acids. V was pared by 3 bases and J by 4 bases, with 16 bases between. Germline CDR1 is LNHDA and CDR2 is SQIVND (reference sequence). The CDR3 protein is CASSILPWSGYEQYF. CDR3 nucleotides: TGTGCCAGTAGTATCTTGCCTTGGTCGGGGTACGAGCAGTACTTC.

This chain connects TRBV7-2 to TRBJ2-7; the D gene is possibly TRBD2 (6 bases). Germline assignment: CDR1 SGHTA and CDR2 FQGNSA. CDR3 length: 16 amino acids. Trimming removed 1 base from V and 2 bases from J, with 15 bases in between. This CDR3 is CASSLGTGGVTYEQYF. DNA for the CDR3: TGTGCCAGCAGCTTAGGGACCGGGGGAGTTACCTACGAGCAGTACTTC.

This clonotype was counted ten times or more. The J gene is TRBJ2-5, the V gene TRBV6-5; 9 bases map to TRBD1. The CDR3 runs to 15 residues. The germline CDR1 and CDR2 sequences are MNHEY and SVGAGI. V was pared by 0 bases and J by 8 bases, with 7 bases of the junction left unmatched. CDR3 protein: CASSYSILGQGTQYF. The CDR3 DNA is TGTGCCAGCAGTTACTCGATATTGGGACAGGGAACCCAGTACTTC.

As concerns this clonotype: One base away lies a much larger clone, so this may be a sequencing read error. The chain couples TRBV11-2 to TRBJ1-6, with a possible D match to TRBD1 (6 bases). Germline assignment: CDR1 SGHAT and CDR2 FQNNGV. Trimming removed 1 base at V and 7 bases at J, with 11 bases between. The length of the CDR3 is 15 residues. The chain's CDR3 is CASSLGTQGNSPLHF. Here the CDR3 DNA reads TGTGCCAGCAGCTTAGGTACACAGGGAAATTCACCCCTCCACTTT.

This chain uses TRBV6-2 or TRBV6-3 with TRBJ2-7; maybe TRBD1 (6 bases). Per the germline V gene, CDR1 is MNHEY and CDR2 is SVGEGT. The CDR3 length is 17 residues. V was pared by 0 bases and J by 7 bases, with 22 bases between. The CDR3 coding sequence is TGTGCCAGCAGTTACTCGACCAGGGGCCTGTCCGCGGGTGAGCAGTACTTC. This sequence encodes CASSYSTRGLSAGEQYF.

This chain joins TRBV7-9 and TRBJ1-1; 7 bases fit TRBD1. Looked up from germline, CDR1 is SEHNR and CDR2 is FQNEAQ (reference sequence). V shed 5 bases, J shed 5 bases, and the junction held 8 bases outside the gene matches. The CDR3 contains 14 residues. The CDR3 reads CASSRGQLRTEAFF. CDR3 DNA sequence: TGTGCCAGCAGCAGGGGACAGCTTCGGACTGAAGCTTTCTTT.

The CDR3: CASLQGAGDTQYF. CDR3 nucleotides: TGTGCCAGCCTCCAAGGGGCTGGGGATACGCAGTATTTT. This chain links TRBV2 with TRBJ2-3, with a weak D call TRBD1 (5 bases). The CDR3 covers 13 residues. Trimming took 8 bases from V and 6 from J, leaving 15 bases between them. CDR1 and CDR2 (germline): SNHLY, FYNNEI.